A selection of T cell receptor beta chains follows, all from one sample in a study of beta chain features in type 1 diabetes. Data came from immunoSEQ multiplex PCR; TCRdb stores just in-frame clones and leaves some out. The table lists fewer than 900,000 clones, under 20% of them singletons. Sequenced material: naive CD4+ T cells from blood. The receptors derive from a woman under 30 in good health. CDR3s include the opening cysteine and the closing phenylalanine or tryptophan. The order of the fields is J gene, D gene, clone size, V gene, CDR3 DNA, CDR3 protein. D genes are given only for firm matches. Only part of the rows carry a size: once, few, many, or a class if the clone is expanded.

j_call: TRBJ2-7; d_call: TRBD2; clone_size: few; v_call: TRBV28; cdr3_nt: TGTGCCAGCAGTTCTCCGGGCACGAGCGGGACCCAATACGAGCAGTACTTC; cdr3_aa: CASSSPGTSGTQYEQYF
j_call: TRBJ2-2; d_call: .; clone_size: .; v_call: TRBV7-9; cdr3_nt: TGTGCCAGCAGCTTACATCGGGACCGATACACCGGGGAGCTGTTTTTT; cdr3_aa: CASSLHRDRYTGELFF
j_call: TRBJ1-4; d_call: .; clone_size: .; v_call: TRBV18; cdr3_nt: TGTGCCAGCTCACCAGGGTTTAATGAAAAACTGTTTTTT; cdr3_aa: CASSPGFNEKLFF
j_call: TRBJ2-7; d_call: .; clone_size: many; v_call: TRBV10-3; cdr3_nt: TGTGCCTCTCTTGGGACAAATGACCTCGAGCAGTACTTC; cdr3_aa: CASLGTNDLEQYF
j_call: TRBJ2-2; d_call: TRBD2; clone_size: .; v_call: TRBV7-2; cdr3_nt: TGTGCCAGCAGCTTACGTTCCGGCGGGGGATCGAACACCGGGGAGCTGTTTTTT; cdr3_aa: CASSLRSGGGSNTGELFF
j_call: TRBJ2-1; d_call: .; clone_size: .; v_call: TRBV6-5; cdr3_nt: TGTGCCAGCAGTTACGCGGGACTGACATCCTACAATGAGCAGTTCTTC; cdr3_aa: CASSYAGLTSYNEQFF
j_call: TRBJ2-7; d_call: .; clone_size: .; v_call: TRBV28; cdr3_nt: TGTGCCAGCAGTTTAGCGGATATGTACTACGAGCAGTACTTC; cdr3_aa: CASSLADMYYEQYF
j_call: TRBJ2-5; d_call: TRBD1; clone_size: few; v_call: TRBV5-1; cdr3_nt: TGCGCCAGCGGGACAGGGGAAGAGACCCAGTACTTC; cdr3_aa: CASGTGEETQYF
j_call: TRBJ2-2; d_call: .; clone_size: .; v_call: TRBV2; cdr3_nt: TGTGCCAGCAGTGTAGAAGTGGGGCTGTTTTTT; cdr3_aa: CASSVEVGLFF
j_call: TRBJ2-1; d_call: .; clone_size: few; v_call: TRBV7-3; cdr3_nt: TGTGCCAGCAGCTTAATTCGCGGAGTAAACAATGAGCAGTTCTTC; cdr3_aa: CASSLIRGVNNEQFF
j_call: TRBJ2-1; d_call: TRBD2; clone_size: .; v_call: TRBV28; cdr3_nt: TGTGCCAGCAGTCCTTTCGGGAGGGCCAGTAATGAGCAGTTCTTC; cdr3_aa: CASSPFGRASNEQFF
j_call: TRBJ2-7; d_call: .; clone_size: .; v_call: TRBV6-5; cdr3_nt: TGTGCCAGCAGTTACAACCAGCGCCAGATCTCCTACGAGCAGTACTTC; cdr3_aa: CASSYNQRQISYEQYF
j_call: TRBJ1-1; d_call: .; clone_size: .; v_call: TRBV5-4; cdr3_nt: TGTGCCAGCAGCTTTTCCGCAGGTTCTGTCACTGAAGCTTTCTTT; cdr3_aa: CASSFSAGSVTEAFF
j_call: TRBJ2-2; d_call: TRBD1; clone_size: .; v_call: TRBV5-6; cdr3_nt: TGTGCCAGCAGCTTAATTGGACAGGGGGCTGCCGGGGAGCTGTTTTTT; cdr3_aa: CASSLIGQGAAGELFF
j_call: TRBJ2-6; d_call: .; clone_size: few; v_call: TRBV6-5; cdr3_nt: TGTGCCAGCAGTTACGGACCGAACTCTGGGGCCAACGTCCTGACTTTC; cdr3_aa: CASSYGPNSGANVLTF
j_call: TRBJ2-1; d_call: .; clone_size: few; v_call: TRBV10-3; cdr3_nt: TGTGCCATCAGTGCTAGCGACAATGAGCAGTTCTTC; cdr3_aa: CAISASDNEQFF
j_call: TRBJ1-1; d_call: .; clone_size: .; v_call: TRBV19; cdr3_nt: TGTGCCAGTAGTACATGGACAACTCGGAACACTGAAGCTTTCTTT; cdr3_aa: CASSTWTTRNTEAFF
j_call: TRBJ1-2; d_call: .; clone_size: .; v_call: TRBV19; cdr3_nt: TGTGCCAGTAGTATAAGGACAGAGGGTTACGACTACACCTTC; cdr3_aa: CASSIRTEGYDYTF
j_call: TRBJ2-1; d_call: .; clone_size: .; v_call: TRBV9; cdr3_nt: TGTGCCAGCAGCGCACGATCAGGCGTACAGTCCAATGAGCAGTTCTTC; cdr3_aa: CASSARSGVQSNEQFF
j_call: TRBJ2-3; d_call: .; clone_size: .; v_call: TRBV7-3; cdr3_nt: TGTGCCAGCAGCTTAACATTTGGCAGAGATACGCAGTATTTT; cdr3_aa: CASSLTFGRDTQYF
j_call: TRBJ2-2; d_call: TRBD1; clone_size: .; v_call: TRBV29-1; cdr3_nt: TGCAGCGTTGGGGGACAGCCTACCGGGGAGCTGTTTTTT; cdr3_aa: CSVGGQPTGELFF
j_call: TRBJ2-4; d_call: TRBD1; clone_size: .; v_call: TRBV4-1; cdr3_nt: TGCGCCAGCAGCCAAGGCGACAGGGGCATTCAGTACTTC; cdr3_aa: CASSQGDRGIQYF
j_call: TRBJ2-7; d_call: .; clone_size: few; v_call: TRBV6-6; cdr3_nt: TGTGCCAGCAGGATGGACGGGATTTACGAGCAGTACTTC; cdr3_aa: CASRMDGIYEQYF
j_call: TRBJ2-7; d_call: TRBD2; clone_size: once; v_call: TRBV6-5; cdr3_nt: TGTGCCAGCAGTTCTACTCTAGCGGGAGGGCGGGTCGAGCAGTACTTC; cdr3_aa: CASSSTLAGGRVEQYF
j_call: TRBJ2-5; d_call: .; clone_size: .; v_call: TRBV5-6; cdr3_nt: TGTGCCAGCGGGTGGCGGTTTGGGGAAAAAGAGACCCAGTACTTC; cdr3_aa: CASGWRFGEKETQYF
j_call: TRBJ2-5; d_call: TRBD1; clone_size: few; v_call: TRBV11-2; cdr3_nt: TGTGCCAGCAGCCCCCGGACAGGGGTTGTGGGGACCCAGTACTTC; cdr3_aa: CASSPRTGVVGTQYF
j_call: TRBJ2-7; d_call: .; clone_size: .; v_call: TRBV7-2; cdr3_nt: TGTGCCAGCAGCCCCCGGAGGAGCGCCTACGAGCAGTACTTC; cdr3_aa: CASSPRRSAYEQYF
j_call: TRBJ1-2; d_call: TRBD1; clone_size: few; v_call: TRBV19; cdr3_nt: TGTGCCAGTAGTCTTAATTTCCGACAGGGTAGGAACTATGGCTACACCTTC; cdr3_aa: CASSLNFRQGRNYGYTF
j_call: TRBJ2-1; d_call: TRBD2; clone_size: .; v_call: TRBV9; cdr3_nt: TGTGCCAGCAGCGTGGCGGGGACTAGCCTTACAGTATTAGAGCAGTTCTTC; cdr3_aa: CASSVAGTSLTVLEQFF
j_call: TRBJ1-5; d_call: .; clone_size: .; v_call: TRBV7-2; cdr3_nt: TGTGCCAGCAGTTTATACCAAAACCCGAACAGGGAAAGCAATCAGCCCCAGCATTTT; cdr3_aa: CASSLYQNPNRESNQPQHF
j_call: TRBJ2-5; d_call: .; clone_size: .; v_call: TRBV7-3; cdr3_nt: TGTGCCAGCAGCCCGGGACAGGCGGGAGGGACCCAGTACTTC; cdr3_aa: CASSPGQAGGTQYF
j_call: TRBJ1-5; d_call: .; clone_size: few; v_call: TRBV18; cdr3_nt: TGTGCCAGCTCCGCCGGGGCGGGGGGCAATCAGCCCCAGCATTTT; cdr3_aa: CASSAGAGGNQPQHF
j_call: TRBJ1-4; d_call: .; clone_size: few; v_call: TRBV4-3; cdr3_nt: TGCGCCAGCAGCCAGGAGCCGGCGGTTGAAAAACTGTTTTTT; cdr3_aa: CASSQEPAVEKLFF
j_call: TRBJ2-5; d_call: TRBD1; clone_size: .; v_call: TRBV10-3; cdr3_nt: TGTGCCACCGCGGACAGGGCGGTAGAGACCCAGTACTTC; cdr3_aa: CATADRAVETQYF
j_call: TRBJ1-2; d_call: TRBD1; clone_size: .; v_call: TRBV6-1; cdr3_nt: TGTGCCAGCAGCCTACCCGGGACAGCCTATGGCTACACCTTC; cdr3_aa: CASSLPGTAYGYTF
j_call: TRBJ2-5; d_call: .; clone_size: few; v_call: TRBV7-6; cdr3_nt: TGTGCCAGCAGCTCGGACAGCAAGAGAACCCAGTACTTC; cdr3_aa: CASSSDSKRTQYF
j_call: TRBJ1-5; d_call: TRBD1; clone_size: few; v_call: TRBV25-1; cdr3_nt: TGTGCCAGCAGTGGACAGGGGCGGCAGCCCCAGCATTTT; cdr3_aa: CASSGQGRQPQHF
j_call: TRBJ2-4; d_call: TRBD2; clone_size: .; v_call: TRBV7-9; cdr3_nt: TGTGCCAGCAGCTTCCCAGCGGGAGGGGACATTCAGTACTTC; cdr3_aa: CASSFPAGGDIQYF
j_call: TRBJ2-7; d_call: .; clone_size: .; v_call: TRBV20-1; cdr3_nt: TGCAGTGCTAGAGGGCTCCGAGAGCAGTACTTC; cdr3_aa: CSARGLREQYF
j_call: TRBJ2-5; d_call: TRBD2; clone_size: .; v_call: TRBV10-3; cdr3_nt: TGTGCCATCAGTGAGTCTAGCGGGAGGGCCTCTGAGACCCAGTACTTC; cdr3_aa: CAISESSGRASETQYF
j_call: TRBJ2-7; d_call: .; clone_size: .; v_call: TRBV15; cdr3_nt: TGTGCCACCAGCAAAACCGGGACAAAATCCTACGAGCAGTACTTC; cdr3_aa: CATSKTGTKSYEQYF
j_call: TRBJ2-5; d_call: .; clone_size: .; v_call: TRBV29-1; cdr3_nt: TGCAGCGTTATTAACCCAGGTTCTGGAGAGACCCAGTACTTC; cdr3_aa: CSVINPGSGETQYF
j_call: TRBJ2-6; d_call: .; clone_size: .; v_call: TRBV6-5; cdr3_nt: TGTGCCACCCAGAGCTCTGGGGCCAACGTCCTGACTTTC; cdr3_aa: CATQSSGANVLTF
j_call: TRBJ1-4; d_call: TRBD1; clone_size: .; v_call: TRBV4-1; cdr3_nt: TGCGCCAGCAGCCCGGGACAGGGAGGGGAAAAACTGTTTTTT; cdr3_aa: CASSPGQGGEKLFF
j_call: TRBJ1-1; d_call: TRBD1; clone_size: few; v_call: TRBV7-2; cdr3_nt: TGTGCCAGCAGCTTCGGGACAGAGAACACTGAAGCTTTCTTT; cdr3_aa: CASSFGTENTEAFF
j_call: TRBJ2-3; d_call: TRBD2; clone_size: few; v_call: TRBV7-2; cdr3_nt: TGTGCCAGCAGCTTAGTCGTCTCGGGAGGCAGCACAGATACGCAGTATTTT; cdr3_aa: CASSLVVSGGSTDTQYF
j_call: TRBJ2-2; d_call: .; clone_size: few; v_call: TRBV28; cdr3_nt: TGTGCCAGCAGTAACTTAGGACCCGGGGAGCTGTTTTTT; cdr3_aa: CASSNLGPGELFF
j_call: TRBJ2-7; d_call: .; clone_size: .; v_call: TRBV5-6; cdr3_nt: TGTGCCAGCAGCCCTGCTGGGGGAGGCTCCTACGAGCAGTACTTC; cdr3_aa: CASSPAGGGSYEQYF
j_call: TRBJ2-7; d_call: TRBD2; clone_size: few; v_call: TRBV9; cdr3_nt: TGTGCCAGCAGCGTAGTTCCAGCGGGAGTTGGCGAGCAGTACTTC; cdr3_aa: CASSVVPAGVGEQYF
j_call: TRBJ2-7; d_call: TRBD1; clone_size: .; v_call: TRBV5-1; cdr3_nt: TGCGCCAGCAGCTCACCGGGACAGGGGGCGAGGTCCTACGAGCAGTACTTC; cdr3_aa: CASSSPGQGARSYEQYF
j_call: TRBJ1-1; d_call: .; clone_size: few; v_call: TRBV7-9; cdr3_nt: TGTGCCAGCAGCTTGGTCACTGAAGCTTTCTTT; cdr3_aa: CASSLVTEAFF
j_call: TRBJ1-1; d_call: TRBD1; clone_size: .; v_call: TRBV29-1; cdr3_nt: TGCAGCGTTAGACAGGCGACAGGGGACACTGAAGCTTTCTTT; cdr3_aa: CSVRQATGDTEAFF
j_call: TRBJ2-2; d_call: .; clone_size: .; v_call: TRBV18; cdr3_nt: TGTGCCAGCTCACCACAGACGATCGACACCGGGGAGCTGTTTTTT; cdr3_aa: CASSPQTIDTGELFF
j_call: TRBJ2-1; d_call: .; clone_size: few; v_call: TRBV18; cdr3_nt: TGTGCCAGCTCACCAGTCCTGAAGAGCTCCTACAATGAGCAGTTCTTC; cdr3_aa: CASSPVLKSSYNEQFF
j_call: TRBJ2-7; d_call: .; clone_size: few; v_call: TRBV28; cdr3_nt: TGTGCCAGCAGTCCTCCTTCGGGGGCTGGGTACGAGCAGTACTTC; cdr3_aa: CASSPPSGAGYEQYF
j_call: TRBJ2-5; d_call: .; clone_size: few; v_call: TRBV20-1; cdr3_nt: TGCAGTGGAGCGATTCAAGAGACCCAGTACTTC; cdr3_aa: CSGAIQETQYF
j_call: TRBJ2-6; d_call: .; clone_size: few; v_call: TRBV19; cdr3_nt: TGTGCCAGCGTCAGGACGCACTCTGGGGCCAACGTCCTGACTTTC; cdr3_aa: CASVRTHSGANVLTF
j_call: TRBJ2-7; d_call: TRBD1; clone_size: .; v_call: TRBV7-8; cdr3_nt: TGTGCCAGCAGCCAGGACAGGGCAGGGCCATTTAGAGAGCAGTACTTC; cdr3_aa: CASSQDRAGPFREQYF
j_call: TRBJ2-3; d_call: TRBD2; clone_size: .; v_call: TRBV9; cdr3_nt: TGTGCCAGCAGCCCCGGACTAGCGGGAGGGCCATATACGCAGTATTTT; cdr3_aa: CASSPGLAGGPYTQYF
j_call: TRBJ1-4; d_call: TRBD1; clone_size: .; v_call: TRBV28; cdr3_nt: TGTGCCAGCAGGACAACAACAGGGGGCAGTCATCAAAAACTGTTTTTT; cdr3_aa: CASRTTTGGSHQKLFF